These 22 T cell receptor beta chains were all obtained from the same sample, sequenced in a study of cytomegalovirus exposure and HLA in healthy donors. The protocol was immunoSEQ multiplex PCR, while the TCRdb copy is restricted to in-frame clones and leaves out a portion. The sample has some 150,000 clones, 80% to 90% seen once. The sample consisted of PBMCs. The origin of the receptors is a woman aged 18-29 years in good health and CMV-seropositive.

In regard to this clone: One junction end disagrees with the germline gene, perhaps due to a read error. In DNA form, the CDR3 reads TGTGCCTGGAGTCGTACCGGGACTTACCCTAACTATGGCCACACCTTC. Translating gives CAWSRTGTYPNYGHTF. The V and J genes are TRBV30 and TRBJ1-2, with TRBD1 as a possible D gene (5 bases). The CDR3 sequence is 16 residues long. Germline V gives CDR1 GTSNPN, CDR2 SVGIG (reference sequence). Full variable domain (outside the CDR3, taken from reference TRBV30 and TRBJ1-2): SQTIHQWPATLVQPVGSPLSLECTVEGTSNPNLYWYRQAAGRGLQLLFYSVGIGQISSEVPQNLSASRPQDRQFILSSKKLLLSDSGFYLCAWSRTGTYPNYGHTFGSGTRLTVV.

This rearrangement joins TRBV6-6 to TRBJ2-2, with D perhaps TRBD2 (6 bases). CDR1 MNHNY and CDR2 SVGAGI come from the germline V gene (reference sequence). V lost 6 bases and J 8 bases, leaving 13 bases between the germline ends. The CDR3 contains 13 residues. CDR3 DNA sequence: TGTGCCAGCAGCTTTATCCGGGGGGGGGAGCTGTTTTTT. Residues: CASSFIRGGELFF.

The chain recombines TRBV9 with TRBJ2-3, with a weak D call TRBD2 (5 bases). Germline values: CDR1 SGDLS, CDR2 YYNGEE. Between the trimmed V and J ends, which lost 5 bases and 1 base, there was a span of 8 bases. CDR3 length: 13 residues. The CDR3 here is CASRGDGTDTQYF. The CDR3 bases are TGTGCCAGCAGGGGAGATGGCACAGATACGCAGTATTTT.

CDR3 in amino acids: CASSLAWPGDETQYF. The CDR3 DNA follows: TGTGCCAGCAGCTTAGCCTGGCCAGGGGATGAGACCCAGTACTTC. The V and J genes are TRBV7-6 and TRBJ2-5; maybe TRBD1 (6 bases). Trimming removed 0 bases at V and 5 bases at J, with 13 bases between. Germline values: CDR1 SGHVS, CDR2 FNYEAQ. The CDR3 runs to 15 residues. Complete variable domain (other parts from reference TRBV7-6 and TRBJ2-5): GAGVSQSPRYKVTKRGQDVALRCDPISGHVSLYWYRQALGQGPEFLTYFNYEAQQDKSGLPNDRFSAERPEGSISTLTIQRTEQRDSAMYRCASSLAWPGDETQYFGPGTRLLVL.

The chain links TRBV27 to TRBJ1-4; 10 nucleotides line up with TRBD1. The V gene's germline CDR1 is MNHEY and CDR2 SMNVEV (reference sequence). The V gene end was trimmed by 6 bases and the J gene end by 6 bases; junction bases not matched to a gene: 7. The CDR3 totals 15 residues. The CDR3 nucleotides read TGTGCCAGCAGACCAAGGACAGGGGGAGATGAAAAACTGTTTTTT. This translates into CASRPRTGGDEKLFF.

This chain joins TRBV6-1 and TRBJ2-5, with TRBD2 matching 10 bases. Germline V gene sequence: CDR1 MNHNS, CDR2 SASEGT. The CDR3 length is 17 residues. With 2 bases clipped from V and 4 bases from J, the junction kept 10 bases outside the gene matches. The CDR3 nucleotides read TGTGCCAGCAGTGAAAGGGGCTCTAGCGGGGGCCGAGAGACCCAGTACTTC. The encoded protein is CASSERGSSGGRETQYF.

The chain couples TRBV7-9 to TRBJ2-3, with 11 bases fitting TRBD1. The CDR3 has 14 residues. Germline CDR1 SEHNR, CDR2 FQNEAQ (reference sequence). V was clipped by 3 bases and J by 5 bases; unmatched bases: 1. Written as DNA, the CDR3 is TGTGCCAGCAGCTTGGACAGGGGGCGAGATACGCAGTATTTT. Amino acid sequence: CASSLDRGRDTQYF.

This clone was observed once. The rearrangement links TRBV6-1 to TRBJ1-3; 7 bases are shared with TRBD1. This CDR3 contains 15 residues. J gave up 2 bases and V 6 bases, and 7 bases lay outside the gene matches. The germline V gene encodes CDR1 MNHNS and CDR2 SASEGT. CDR3 loop: CASSTLTGAGNTIYF. CDR3 bases: TGTGCCAGCAGCACTCTCACAGGGGCTGGAAACACCATATATTTT.

The chain recombines TRBV5-1 with TRBJ2-1, with D maybe TRBD2 (6 bases). Germline assignment: CDR1 SGHRS and CDR2 YFSETQ. This CDR3 is 14 amino acids long. The V gene lost 6 bases and the J gene lost 1 base, with 11 bases spanning the gap. The CDR3 loop reads CASTPGESYNEQFF. As DNA, the CDR3 is TGCGCCAGCACCCCGGGGGAGTCCTACAATGAGCAGTTCTTC. Full variable domain (rest looked up from reference TRBV5-1 and TRBJ2-1): KAGVTQTPRYLIKTRGQQVTLSCSPISGHRSVSWYQQTPGQGLQFLFEYFSETQRNKGNFPGRFSGRQFSNSRSEMNVSTLELGDSALYLCASTPGESYNEQFFGPGTRLTVL.

J is TRBJ2-5 and V is TRBV4-2; TRBD2 aligns across 9 bases. The germline CDR1 and CDR2 sequences are LGHNA and YNFKEQ. The CDR3 length is 16 residues. Trimming removed 3 bases from V and 5 bases from J; junction bases left unmatched: 10. CDR3 bases: TGTGCCAGCAGCCACTCGCGGGGGGGATATTCCGAGACCCAGTACTTC. Amino acids: CASSHSRGGYSETQYF.

CDR3 amino acids: CASSDFVGGSPLHF. CDR3 in DNA: TGTGCCAGCAGTGATTTCGTCGGGGGTTCACCCCTCCACTTT. The V gene is TRBV6-1, the J gene TRBJ1-6, with D possibly being TRBD1 (5 bases). With 3 bases removed from V and 9 bases from J, the gap between germline ends came to 12 bases. The V gene's germline CDR1 is MNHNS and CDR2 SASEGT. The CDR3 is 14 amino acids.

This chain joins TRBV29-1 and TRBJ1-1; TRBD1 matches at 9 bases. The germline CDR1 and CDR2 sequences are SQVTM and ANQGSEA. The CDR3 covers 15 residues. With 5 bases clipped from V and 5 bases from J, the junction kept 12 bases outside the gene matches. Here the CDR3 DNA reads TGCAGCGTTCGGGCCCGACAGGGGGTGAGGACTGAAGCTTTCTTT. Its translation: CSVRARQGVRTEAFF.

This rearrangement joins TRBV2 to TRBJ1-5, with TRBD1 matching over 9 bases. Trimming at V came to 7 bases and at J to 6 bases, leaving 10 bases not matched to a gene. Germline V CDR1 and CDR2: SNHLY, FYNNEI. The CDR3 has 15 residues. CDR3: CASMGEATGGQPQHF. The CDR3, as DNA: TGTGCCAGCATGGGGGAGGCGACAGGGGGTCAGCCCCAGCATTTT.

The chain joins TRBV5-4 to TRBJ2-1, with 7 bases matching TRBD2. The CDR3 sequence is 13 residues long. Trimming took 3 bases from V and 15 from J; bases not matched to a gene: 12. Germline V gene sequence: CDR1 SGHNT, CDR2 YYREEE (reference sequence). The CDR3 reads CASSWPLSGGRFF. DNA for the CDR3: TGTGCCAGCAGCTGGCCCTTATCCGGGGGGAGGTTCTTC. The full variable domain, completed using reference TRBV5-4 and TRBJ2-1, is ETGVTQSPTHLIKTRGQQVTLRCSSQSGHNTVSWYQQALGQGPQFIFQYYREEENGRGNFPPRFSGLQFPNYSSELNVNALELDDSALYLCASSWPLSGGRFFGPGTRLTVL.

The chain uses TRBV5-1 and TRBJ2-6, with D possibly TRBD1 on 6 matching bases. Trimming left V 5 bases short and J 0 bases short, with 15 bases between. CDR1 and CDR2 from the germline V gene are SGHRS and YFSETQ. The length of the CDR3 is 17 residues. The DNA of the CDR3 is TGCGCCAGCAGTCCCACAGGGTACCTCTCTGGGGCCAACGTCCTGACTTTC. It codes for CASSPTGYLSGANVLTF. The full variable domain, completed using reference TRBV5-1 and TRBJ2-6, is KAGVTQTPRYLIKTRGQQVTLSCSPISGHRSVSWYQQTPGQGLQFLFEYFSETQRNKGNFPGRFSGRQFSNSRSEMNVSTLELGDSALYLCASSPTGYLSGANVLTFGAGSRLTVL.

DNA for the CDR3: TGTGCCAGCAGTTCCCTGAGGACAGGGGGGGAGACCCAGTACTTC. This sequence encodes CASSSLRTGGETQYF. The chain couples TRBV27 to TRBJ2-5; 10 bases align to TRBD1. The CDR3 length is 15 residues. J lost 5 bases, V lost 4 bases, and 7 bases had no gene match. CDR1 is MNHEY and CDR2 is SMNVEV in the germline V gene (reference sequence).

V is TRBV7-6 and J is TRBJ2-1; 7 bases align to TRBD2. CDR1 SGHVS and CDR2 FNYEAQ come from the germline V gene. The CDR3 runs to 16 residues. Losses at the gene ends were 1 base for V and 2 bases for J; bases not matched to a gene: 5. The CDR3 bases are TGTGCCAGCAGCTTAGAGCAGGCGGGGGCCTACAATGAGCAGTTCTTC. It translates to CASSLEQAGAYNEQFF.

The chain joins TRBV25-1 to TRBJ2-5; 10 nucleotides align to TRBD2. The V gene's germline CDR1 is MGHDK and CDR2 SYGVNS. The CDR3 runs to 15 residues. The V gene end was trimmed by 4 bases and the J gene end by 4 bases; junction bases not matched to a gene: 6. For the CDR3, the DNA is TGTGCCAGCAGTGCGTCTAGCGGGGGAGCAGAGACCCAGTACTTC. Its protein is CASSASSGGAETQYF.

The chain couples TRBV7-2 to TRBJ2-5; TRBD2 matches 7 bases. The CDR3 is made up of 16 amino acids. V lost 2 bases to trimming and J lost 3 bases; unmatched junction nucleotides: 9. Germline lookup yields CDR1 SGHTA and CDR2 FQGNSA. CDR3 nucleotide sequence: TGTGCCAGCAGCTTATATCGGGCGGGGGTTAAAGAGACCCAGTACTTC. Residues: CASSLYRAGVKETQYF.

The V call is TRBV30, the J call TRBJ1-6, with 10 bases that match TRBD1. Germline loops: CDR1 GTSNPN, CDR2 SVGIG (reference sequence). The trim removed 2 bases at V and 10 bases at J, leaving 11 bases unmatched. This CDR3 has 16 residues. CDR3 bases: TGTGCCTGGAGTAGAAGCCGGGACAGGGGTGCATCACCCCTCCACTTT. As protein: CAWSRSRDRGASPLHF. The variable domain in full, with the rest retrieved from reference TRBV30 and TRBJ1-6, is SQTIHQWPATLVQPVGSPLSLECTVEGTSNPNLYWYRQAAGRGLQLLFYSVGIGQISSEVPQNLSASRPQDRQFILSSKKLLLSDSGFYLCAWSRSRDRGASPLHFGNGTRLTVT.

The chain couples TRBV10-1 to TRBJ2-3; possible D gene TRBD2, 5 bases. Between the trimmed V and J ends, which lost 7 bases and 0 bases, there was a span of 11 bases. Germline assignment: CDR1 WNHNN and CDR2 SYGVQD (reference sequence). The CDR3 has 14 residues. The CDR3 region is CASKLVPSTDTQYF. The CDR3 bases are TGCGCCAGCAAACTAGTCCCTAGCACAGATACGCAGTATTTT.

The rearrangement links TRBV4-1 to TRBJ2-1, with 7 bases identical to TRBD1. V trimming: 6 bases; J trimming: 4 bases; junction bases outside the gene matches: 9. This CDR3 spans 15 amino acids. Germline CDR1 MGHRA, CDR2 YSYEKL. The CDR3 reads CASRGTGTDYNEQFF. In DNA, the CDR3 is TGCGCCAGCAGGGGAACCGGGACAGATTACAATGAGCAGTTCTTC.